Reported below is one T cell receptor beta chain. The antigen is unknown. This record belongs to a study of molecular identifiers for immune sequencing clone quantification. Study conclusions and caveats: More than 99% of effector molecules, versus under 1% of naive-cell molecules, belonged to clones above 20 RNA copies.

Preparation methods for the bulk TCR libraries were those previously described, with listed TCR primers. A single record per CDR3 protein comes from TCRdb applying MiXCR to the PCR reads. The table includes tens of thousands of distinct CDR3 sequences, 15% to 20% detected once. Trimming took off 2 bases at V and 2 bases at J, with 15 bases between the two ends. This CDR3 is built from 15 residues. Germline CDR1 is SQVTM and CDR2 is ANQGSEA. Naive CD8 T cell sorting was performed on the CD8+CD4-CCR7+CD45RA+ phenotype. The chain joins TRBV29-1 to TRBJ1-2; no firm D call. The clonotype originates from a human donor in good health. Some libraries in this study had Jurkat cell RNA spiked in. The sequenced sample consisted of naive CD8+ T cells from blood, with Jurkat cell RNA spiked in. Stated subset: FACS-sorted CD8+CD4-CCR7+CD45RA+ naive T cells. The CDR3 here is CSVELGALANYGYTF. The CDR3 DNA sequence: TGCAGCGTTGAACTGGGTGCGCTGGCCAACTATGGCTACACCTTC.